This T cell receptor beta chain was identified in a study of T cell responses to AZD1222 COVID-19 vaccine. Libraries were prepared by immunoSEQ multiplex PCR; TCRdb keeps only in-frame clonotypes and omits some of them. The sample yields approximately 140,000 clones, around nine tenths seen once. Germline assignment: CDR1 SGHTA and CDR2 FQGNSA. The CDR3 has 16 amino acids. Unmatched junction bases numbered 7, after V lost 5 bases and J lost 2 bases. The TCR comes from an adult who received the AZD1222 COVID-19 vaccine. The chain uses TRBV7-2 and TRBJ2-2, with 8 bases aligning to TRBD2. This specimen was peripheral blood, taken 28 days after the second AZD1222 dose. The CDR3 here is CASSRRLAGNTGELFF. The CDR3 DNA reads TGTGCCAGCAGCCGCCGGCTAGCGGGCAACACCGGGGAGCTGTTTTTT.